This TCR beta chain was profiled in a study of patients and donors after allogeneic stem cell transplantation. TCRdb re-analysed the RT-PCR reads in MiXCR, keeping a single row per CDR3 protein. The repertoire consists of about a million distinct CDR3 sequences, with about a sixth occurring once and the leading ten covering 6%. The V end was cut by 5 bases, the J end by 4 bases, with 11 bases between. The CDR3 is 14 residues long. In germline, CDR1 is SGHTA, CDR2 FQGNSA. This TCR came from a human donor who was either an allogeneic HSCT recipient or a stem cell or donor lymphocyte infusion donor (not recorded which). It is not recorded whose cells these are; they may come from a transplant donor. The chain carries TRBV7-2 and TRBJ2-2; TRBD1 or TRBD2 may be the D gene (5 bases each). Sequencing input: blood, either unsorted or a sorted T cell fraction (not recorded which). The CDR3 here is CASSAQGRTGELFF. CDR3 coding DNA: TGTGCCAGCAGCGCTCAGGGACGCACCGGGGAGCTGTTTTTT. The whole variable domain, filled in from reference TRBV7-2 and TRBJ2-2, reads GAGVSQSPSNKVTEKGKDVELRCDPISGHTALYWYRQSLGQGLEFLIYFQGNSAPDKSGLPSDRFSAERTGGSVSTLTIQRTQQEDSAVYLCASSAQGRTGELFFGEGSRLTVL.